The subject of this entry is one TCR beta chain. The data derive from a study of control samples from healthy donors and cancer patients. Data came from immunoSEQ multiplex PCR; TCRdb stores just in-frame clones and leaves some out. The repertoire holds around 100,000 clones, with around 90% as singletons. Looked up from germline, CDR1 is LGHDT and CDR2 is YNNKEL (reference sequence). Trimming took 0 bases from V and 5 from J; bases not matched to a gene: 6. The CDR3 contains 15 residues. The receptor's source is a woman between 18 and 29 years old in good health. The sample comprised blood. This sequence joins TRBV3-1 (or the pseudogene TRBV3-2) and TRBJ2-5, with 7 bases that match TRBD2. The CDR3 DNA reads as TGTGCCAGCAGCCAAGATCGGAGTAGCGGGGAGACCCAGTACTTC. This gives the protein CASSQDRSSGETQYF.